The 3 T cell receptor beta chains given below trace back to one sample, sequenced in a study of response to subunit inactivated influenza vaccine. A single record per CDR3 protein comes from TCRdb applying MiXCR to the RT-PCR reads. The table includes 700,000 to 900,000 distinct CDR3 sequences, around 20% detected once. The source was PBMCs from blood, collected 5 days after vaccination. Receptor source: a middle-aged man who received an inactivated influenza vaccine.

This chain connects TRBV3-1 to TRBJ2-1; 7 positions agree with TRBD2. Germline CDR1 is LGHDT and CDR2 is YNNKEL (reference sequence). Trimming at V came to 1 base and at J to 6 bases, leaving 9 bases not matched to a gene. This CDR3 is 16 amino acids long. CDR3 amino acids: CASSQGFQAGSNEQFF. The CDR3 nucleotides read TGTGCCAGCAGCCAAGGCTTTCAAGCGGGGAGCAATGAGCAGTTCTTC.

This chain connects TRBV12-3 or TRBV12-4 to TRBJ2-5; 11 positions match TRBD1. J gave up 5 bases and V 5 bases, and 10 bases lay outside the gene matches. The CDR3 consists of 16 residues. CDR3 in DNA: TGTGCCAGCAGTCACATCCCGGGACAGGGGGGGGAGACCCAGTACTTC. Amino acid sequence: CASSHIPGQGGETQYF.

The CDR3 protein is CASSFSSSGTSASYEQYF. The CDR3 DNA reads TGTGCCAGCAGTTTTAGCAGTTCCGGGACTAGCGCATCCTACGAGCAGTACTTC. The chain carries TRBV28 and TRBJ2-7, with 10 bases identical to TRBD2. Germline CDR1 MDHEN, CDR2 SYDVKM. Losses at the gene ends were 3 bases for V and 1 base for J; bases not matched to a gene: 12. There are 18 residues in the CDR3.